This T cell receptor beta chain was captured by sequencing in a study of cytomegalovirus exposure and HLA in healthy donors. Findings and caveats of the study: Sequencing artifact likely explains a cluster of highly shared sequence variants. Later on, an analysis tied approximately 15,000 TCR beta sequences to HLA alleles at 0.05 false discovery rate. Trimming of TCR beta V- and J-genes showed a link, identified in a later analysis, to a missense DCLRE1C variant.

In its sample, this clone was seen a few times. Its antigen is currently unknown. V gave up 8 bases and J gave up 3 bases; unmatched junction bases: 5. CDR3 length: 13 amino acids. Looked up from germline, CDR1 is MGHDK and CDR2 is SYGVNS. Each donor's status was that of a healthy bone marrow donor. It was with 60 Vbeta and 13 Jbeta primers that the PCR ran. Measured with immunoSEQ multiplex PCR; TCRdb has only the in-frame clones, and not every one. The table includes 100,000 to 150,000 clones, over 60% detected once. Sequences were obtained from PBMCs. V usage is TRBV25-1 and J usage is TRBJ2-5; 8 bases are a match to TRBD2. This TCR was recovered from a man aged 25-45 years in good health and CMV-seronegative. This CDR3 reads CASGLAGKETQYF. In nucleotides, the CDR3 is TGTGCCAGCGGATTAGCGGGGAAAGAGACCCAGTACTTC.